The 12 T cell receptor beta chains reported below all come from one sample, sequenced in a study of blood T cells in healthy people across ages. A J-beta primer mix and a sample-barcoded 5' primer were used in a second PCR of about 7 to 12 cycles. TCRdb re-derived calls from the 5' RACE reads in MiXCR, one entry per CDR3 protein. The data hold about 680,000 distinct CDR3 sequences, with over 45% observed a single time. The sequenced material came from blood. Receptor source: a woman aged 55-70 years in good health.

This clonotype was seen a handful of times. The genes are TRBV9 and TRBJ2-3; perhaps TRBD1 as D (6 bases). Trimming took 4 bases from V and 5 from J, leaving 20 bases between them. CDR1 SGDLS and CDR2 YYNGEE come from the germline V gene. The length of the CDR3 is 16 residues. The CDR3 reads CASSPPQGIRGDTQYF. CDR3 in DNA: TGTGCCAGCAGCCCCCCGCAGGGGATTCGGGGAGATACGCAGTATTTT.

The J gene is TRBJ2-3, the V gene TRBV20-1, with D hard to call. Germline CDR1 DFQATT, CDR2 SNEGSKA (reference sequence). V dropped 4 bases and J dropped 0 bases, with 11 bases sitting between them. CDR3 length equals 14 residues. CDR3 nucleotide sequence: TGCAGTGCTATCGATACCTCTAGCACAGATACGCAGTATTTT. It specifies CSAIDTSSTDTQYF.

Only a few counts were recorded for this clonotype. The gene calls are TRBV12-3 or TRBV12-4 and TRBJ2-3, with no clear D. The ends were cut back, 6 bases at V and 3 bases at J, with 7 bases in the middle. The CDR3 loop spans 12 amino acids. The DNA of the CDR3 is TGTGCCAGCAGGCAGATTACAGATACGCAGTATTTT. Encoded protein: CASRQITDTQYF.

This clonotype was counted only a few times. The V and J genes are TRBV27 and TRBJ1-2; 9 bases agree with TRBD1. Trimming at V came to 5 bases and at J to 7 bases, leaving 5 bases not matched to a gene. This CDR3 has 13 residues. The germline V gene has CDR1 MNHEY and CDR2 SMNVEV (reference sequence). The CDR3: CASSATGGGGYTF. As DNA, the CDR3 is TGTGCCAGCAGTGCTACAGGGGGCGGTGGCTACACCTTC.

This clonotype was seen more than once but under ten times. The chain uses TRBV7-3 and TRBJ2-7, with D unclear. CDR1 is SGHTA and CDR2 is FQGTGA in the germline V gene. This CDR3 is 15 amino acids long. Deletions cut 5 bases from V and 2 bases from J, with 16 bases between. In DNA form, the CDR3 reads TGTGCCAGCAGCGCCACCCCGCAGGTAACCTACGAGCAGTACTTC. Translated, it gives CASSATPQVTYEQYF. Full variable domain (missing parts from reference TRBV7-3 and TRBJ2-7): GAGVSQTPSNKVTEKGKYVELRCDPISGHTALYWYRQSLGQGPEFLIYFQGTGAADDSGLPNDRFFAVRPEGSVSTLKIQRTERGDSAVYLCASSATPQVTYEQYFGPGTRLTVT.

This clonotype was counted a few times. V and J are TRBV20-1 and TRBJ2-4; tentatively, D is TRBD1 or TRBD2 (5 bases each). The V end lost 4 bases, the J end lost 3 bases, and 19 bases lay between the germline ends. The CDR3 has 16 residues. CDR1 and CDR2 (germline): DFQATT, SNEGSKA (reference sequence). The CDR3 region is CSAIGTPAIGKNIQYF. In DNA, the CDR3 is TGCAGTGCTATCGGGACGCCGGCGATCGGCAAAAACATTCAGTACTTC.

On this clonotype: Mismatch with germline at one junction end may stem from a read error. This chain uses TRBV28 with TRBJ2-3; 7 nucleotides match TRBD1. CDR1 and CDR2 from the germline V gene are MDHEN and SYDVKM. This CDR3 spans 12 amino acids. The CDR3 spells CTSRQQGDTQYF. The CDR3 DNA reads TGTACCAGCAGACAACAGGGGGATACGCAGTATTTT.

The sample holds many counts of this clonotype. The chain uses TRBV5-6 and TRBJ2-5, with 11 bases that match TRBD2. This CDR3 has 15 residues. Germline V gene data show CDR1 as SGHDT and CDR2 as YYEEEE. J was trimmed by 4 bases and V by 4 bases; bases with no gene match: 6. CDR3 sequence (DNA): TGTGCCAGCAGCCGACTAGCGGGAAAGGGAGAGACCCAGTACTTC. Its protein product is CASSRLAGKGETQYF. The entire variable domain, with the rest obtained from reference TRBV5-6 and TRBJ2-5, is as follows: DAGVTQSPTHLIKTRGQQVTLRCSPKSGHDTVSWYQQALGQGPQFIFQYYEEEERQRGNFPDRFSGHQFPNYSSELNVNALLLGDSALYLCASSRLAGKGETQYFGPGTRLLVL.

In its sample, this clonotype was seen many times. The rearrangement links TRBV11-2 to TRBJ2-3; no clear D. This CDR3 contains 12 residues. Germline V CDR1 and CDR2: SGHAT, FQNNGV. Trimming shortened V by 3 bases and J by 7 bases, and 8 bases separated the two germline ends. The CDR3 DNA is TGTGCCAGCAGCTTGTCCGGAAATACGCAGTATTTT. As protein: CASSLSGNTQYF.

The V gene is TRBV7-2, the J gene TRBJ2-1; a possible D gene is TRBD2 (5 bases). Germline loops: CDR1 SGHTA, CDR2 FQGNSA. The V and J ends lost 1 base and 10 bases respectively, with 8 bases between them. The CDR3 contains 12 residues. This CDR3 reads CASSLGGWEQFF. The CDR3 DNA follows: TGTGCCAGCAGCTTAGGAGGGTGGGAGCAGTTCTTC.

The chain couples TRBV21-1 to TRBJ2-4; the table gives TRBD1 as D, unverified against the DNA. The end of the DNA fits TRBJ2-5 better, so the J call may be wrong. TRBV21-1 is annotated as a pseudogene. The CDR3 loop spans 14 amino acids. The CDR3 DNA sequence: TGTGCCAGCAGCAAAGTTTTGGACAGAGGGACCCAGTACTTC. This encodes CASSKVLDRGTQYF.

The chain uses TRBV20-1 and TRBJ2-7; perhaps TRBD1 as D (6 bases). Trimming shortened V by 5 bases and J by 2 bases, and 13 bases separated the two germline ends. Germline CDR1 reads DFQATT; CDR2 reads SNEGSKA (reference sequence). CDR3 size: 13 residues. For the CDR3, the DNA is TGCAGTGCTCCGGACAGCCGCACCTACGAGCAGTACTTC. Translated: CSAPDSRTYEQYF.